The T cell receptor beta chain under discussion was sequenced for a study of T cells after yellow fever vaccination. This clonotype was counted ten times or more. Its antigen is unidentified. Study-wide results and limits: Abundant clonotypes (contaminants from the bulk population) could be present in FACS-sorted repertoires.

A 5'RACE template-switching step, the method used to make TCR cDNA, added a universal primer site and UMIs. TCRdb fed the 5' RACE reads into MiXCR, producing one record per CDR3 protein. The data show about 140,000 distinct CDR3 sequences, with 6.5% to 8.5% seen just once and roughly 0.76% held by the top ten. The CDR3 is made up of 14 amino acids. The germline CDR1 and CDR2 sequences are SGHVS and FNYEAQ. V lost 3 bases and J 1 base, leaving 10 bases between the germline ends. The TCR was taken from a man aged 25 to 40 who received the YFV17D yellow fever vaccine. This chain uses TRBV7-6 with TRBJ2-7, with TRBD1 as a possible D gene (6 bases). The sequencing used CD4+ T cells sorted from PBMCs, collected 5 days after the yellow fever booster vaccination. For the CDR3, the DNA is TGTGCCAGCAGCTTTTCAGGGGATTCCTACGAGCAGTACTTC. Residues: CASSFSGDSYEQYF.